The sequence of this TCR beta chain was determined in a study of blood T cell repertoires in COVID-19. Across the study: COVID-19 samples from acute and convalescent phases originated in the United States, Italy and Spain.

The repertoire was sequenced with immunoSEQ multiplex PCR; TCRdb's copy has only in-frame clones and lacks some. The table lists 200,000 or so clones, just over 85% of them singletons, with 3.5% to 4% in the top ten. The TCR sequence derives from a woman in her forties with acute COVID-19. The sequencing sample was made of PBMCs or T cells enriched from blood (not recorded which).

For the CDR3, the DNA is TGTGCCAGCAGCTTCGGGGGGATCTCTGGAAACACCATATATTTT. The encoded protein is CASSFGGISGNTIYF. This chain connects TRBV5-4 to TRBJ1-3, with a tentative D call TRBD1 (5 bases). This CDR3 is built from 15 residues. Germline CDR1 and CDR2: SGHNT and YYREEE (reference sequence). V gave up 2 bases and J gave up 0 bases, with 9 bases separating them. The variable domain in full, with the rest retrieved from reference TRBV5-4 and TRBJ1-3, is ETGVTQSPTHLIKTRGQQVTLRCSSQSGHNTVSWYQQALGQGPQFIFQYYREEENGRGNFPPRFSGLQFPNYSSELNVNALELDDSALYLCASSFGGISGNTIYFGEGSWLTVV.